Shown below are 17 T cell receptor beta chains from a single sample sequenced in a study of blood T cells in healthy people across ages. A second PCR of about 7 to 12 cycles used a sample-barcoded 5' primer and a J-beta primer mix. MiXCR was run by TCRdb on the 5' RACE reads, yielding one entry per CDR3 protein. The profile shows about 1.8 million distinct CDR3 sequences, just under 50% of them singletons. Sequenced input: blood. Receptor source: a woman in her forties in good health.

V and J are TRBV5-1 and TRBJ2-5, with D unclear. Trimming cost V 4 bases and J 5 bases, with 12 bases left between them. This CDR3 spans 13 amino acids. Per germline, CDR1 SGHRS and CDR2 YFSETQ. The CDR3 spells CASSADARETQYF. CDR3 bases: TGCGCCAGCAGCGCTGACGCCCGGGAGACCCAGTACTTC.

This rearrangement joins TRBV6-2 or TRBV6-3 to TRBJ1-6; D may be TRBD1 (5 bases). The V end was cut by 6 bases, the J end by 9 bases, with 18 bases between. Germline CDR1 is MNHEY and CDR2 is SVGEGT. This CDR3 region has 15 residues. DNA for the CDR3: TGTGCCAGCAGACCCGCGGGGGGAGGGTTTTCACCCCTCCACTTT. Residues: CASRPAGGGFSPLHF.

The V gene is TRBV20-1, the J gene TRBJ2-1; 10 positions match TRBD2. The CDR3 is 19 amino acids. The V segment lost 3 bases and the J segment 3 bases; nucleotides outside the gene matches: 17. From germline, CDR1 is DFQATT and CDR2 SNEGSKA (reference sequence). The CDR3 DNA sequence: TGCAGTGCTAGTGGGTTACCAGCGGGGGGGACCTCTTACTACAATGAGCAGTTCTTC. It encodes CSASGLPAGGTSYYNEQFF.

This clonotype was found a few times. This chain links TRBV27 with TRBJ2-1; D is possibly TRBD1 or TRBD2 (5 bases each). The germline gives CDR1 MNHEY, CDR2 SMNVEV (reference sequence). Between the trimmed V and J ends, which lost 6 bases and 7 bases, there was a span of 22 bases. This CDR3 has 16 amino acids. CDR3 in amino acids: CASSLFFGGSDNEQFF. CDR3 coding DNA: TGTGCCAGCAGCTTGTTCTTTGGGGGATCGGATAATGAGCAGTTCTTC.

J is TRBJ2-1 and V is TRBV29-1; D remains ambiguous. Trimming took off 4 bases at V and 12 bases at J, with 10 bases between the two ends. The CDR3 length is 10 residues. CDR1 SQVTM and CDR2 ANQGSEA come from the germline V gene. This CDR3 is CSVGVVAQFF. The CDR3, as DNA: TGCAGCGTTGGGGTGGTTGCGCAGTTCTTC.

The chain is built from TRBV3-1 and TRBJ2-1; maybe TRBD2 (6 bases). The CDR3 contains 16 residues. Germline loops: CDR1 LGHDT, CDR2 YNNKEL (reference sequence). The germline V and J ends were trimmed by 5 bases and 4 bases, with 18 bases remaining between them. As DNA, the CDR3 is TGTGCCAGCAGCTCTTGGGGCGGGGCCCTTTACAATGAGCAGTTCTTC. It codes for CASSSWGGALYNEQFF.

This clonotype was observed a single time. The rearrangement joins TRBV2 to TRBJ2-1; TRBD1 matches 11 bases. The V gene end was trimmed by 10 bases and the J gene end by 1 base; junction bases not matched to a gene: 6. Per germline, CDR1 SNHLY and CDR2 FYNNEI. The CDR3 length is 15 residues. CDR3 region: CANGRDRGSYNEQFF. The CDR3, as DNA: TGTGCCAACGGGAGGGACAGGGGGTCCTACAATGAGCAGTTCTTC.

The chain is built from TRBV27 and TRBJ2-1; no firm D call. Trimming took 3 bases from V and 8 from J, leaving 8 bases between them. The germline CDR1 and CDR2 sequences are MNHEY and SMNVEV (reference sequence). This CDR3 spans 12 amino acids. The CDR3 protein is CASSFREHEQFF. The CDR3 coding sequence is TGTGCCAGCAGTTTTAGGGAACATGAGCAGTTCTTC.

This sequence joins TRBV4-3 and TRBJ1-1, with D perhaps matching TRBD1 (6 bases). CDR1 LGHNA and CDR2 YSLEER come from the germline V gene. The CDR3 consists of 14 residues. V was pared by 5 bases and J by 2 bases, with 12 bases between. CDR3 loop: CASSAGAGNTEAFF. As DNA, the CDR3 is TGCGCCAGCAGCGCGGGGGCCGGAAACACTGAAGCTTTCTTT.

The table lists this clonotype with a few counts. The V gene is TRBV21-1, the J gene TRBJ2-5; the table's D call, TRBD2, was not checked against the DNA. TRBV21-1 is classified as a pseudogene. The CDR3 is made up of 18 amino acids. The DNA for the CDR3 is TGTGCCAGCAGCAAAGTCTCTAGCGGGGGGGAGTACCAAGAGACCCAGTACTTC. Protein: CASSKVSSGGEYQETQYF.

V usage is TRBV12-3 or TRBV12-4 and J usage is TRBJ2-7, with a tentative D call TRBD1 (5 bases). The ends were cut back, 7 bases at V and 3 bases at J, with 16 bases in the middle. The CDR3 spans 14 residues. The CDR3 DNA is TGTGCCAGCACCAAGAAGGGGCAGTTCTACGAGCAGTACTTC. This codes for CASTKKGQFYEQYF.

The sample holds many counts of this clonotype. The chain uses TRBV29-1 and TRBJ2-7, with a tentative D call TRBD1 (6 bases). The CDR3 spans 13 residues. The ends were cut back, 7 bases at V and 5 bases at J, with 18 bases in the middle. The germline V gene encodes CDR1 SQVTM and CDR2 ANQGSEA. CDR3 region: CSALGDIRDEQYF. The CDR3 nucleotides read TGCAGCGCCCTGGGGGACATTCGCGACGAGCAGTACTTC.

The table lists this clonotype with a few counts. This sequence joins TRBV2 and TRBJ2-3; 7 bases match TRBD1. The CDR3 covers 14 residues. The V segment lost 7 bases and the J segment 3 bases; nucleotides outside the gene matches: 7. Germline V CDR1 and CDR2: SNHLY, FYNNEI. This CDR3 is CASKPGQTTDTQYF. CDR3 nucleotides: TGTGCCAGCAAGCCGGGACAGACTACAGATACGCAGTATTTT.

The chain links TRBV25-1 to TRBJ2-3, with 14 bases lining up with TRBD2. The V gene end was trimmed by 4 bases and the J gene end by 5 bases; junction bases not matched to a gene: 11. Germline CDR1 MGHDK, CDR2 SYGVNS. The CDR3 is 18 amino acids. CDR3 nucleotide sequence: TGTGCCAGCAGTGCGCTCGAGGGACTAGCGGGGGCCGGAGATACGCAGTATTTT. It codes for CASSALEGLAGAGDTQYF.

This clonotype was recorded at least ten times. This rearrangement joins TRBV9 to TRBJ2-5; D is unresolved. Germline CDR1 and CDR2: SGDLS and YYNGEE. This CDR3 spans 13 amino acids. V was trimmed by 4 bases and J by 4 bases, leaving 11 bases between them. The DNA of the CDR3 is TGTGCCAGCAGCCAGAACCCGGTAGAGACCCAGTACTTC. Protein sequence: CASSQNPVETQYF.

The CDR3 sequence: CASDSGQGANEQFF. CDR3 sequence (DNA): TGTGCCAGCGACTCTGGACAGGGGGCTAATGAGCAGTTCTTC. The rearrangement joins TRBV12-3 or TRBV12-4 to TRBJ2-1; 11 nucleotides match TRBD1. This CDR3 spans 14 amino acids. Losses at the gene ends were 8 bases for V and 7 bases for J; bases not matched to a gene: 7.

This rearrangement joins TRBV20-1 to TRBJ2-6; D is undetermined. Germline lookup yields CDR1 DFQATT and CDR2 SNEGSKA (reference sequence). Trimming pared 5 bases from V and 0 bases from J, leaving 8 bases between. The CDR3 is 14 amino acids. The DNA of the CDR3 is TGCAGTGCTTTTTGGGGCTCTGGGGCCAACGTCCTGACTTTC. It yields the protein CSAFWGSGANVLTF.